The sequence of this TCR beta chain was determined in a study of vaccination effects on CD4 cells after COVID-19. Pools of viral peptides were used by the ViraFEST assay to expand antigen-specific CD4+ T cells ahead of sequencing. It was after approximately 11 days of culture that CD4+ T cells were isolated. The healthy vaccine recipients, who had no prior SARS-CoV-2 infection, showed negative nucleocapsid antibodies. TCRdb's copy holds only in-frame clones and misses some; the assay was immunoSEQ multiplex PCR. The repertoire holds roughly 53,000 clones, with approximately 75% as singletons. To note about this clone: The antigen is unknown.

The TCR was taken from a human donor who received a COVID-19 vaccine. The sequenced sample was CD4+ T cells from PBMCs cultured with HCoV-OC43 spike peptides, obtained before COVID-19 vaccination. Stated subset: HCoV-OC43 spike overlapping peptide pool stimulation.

Written as DNA, the CDR3 is TGTGCCAGCAGTTTATCGGAAGGGATAGAGATGAACACTGAAGCTTTCTTT. It codes for CASSLSEGIEMNTEAFF. The chain has TRBV27 and TRBJ1-1; D not certain. This CDR3 contains 17 residues. Germline CDR1 MNHEY, CDR2 SMNVEV (reference sequence). V was clipped by 0 bases and J by 0 bases, with 14 bases between them.